The next 3 T cell receptor beta chains were all read from a single sample in a study of T cell responses to AZD1222 COVID-19 vaccine. Sequencing used immunoSEQ multiplex PCR; TCRdb keeps in-frame clones, though not all of them. The data contain approximately 200,000 clones, approximately 94% of them singletons. The starting material was peripheral blood, obtained 28 days after the second dose of the MenACWY control vaccine. Source of these receptors: an adult who received the MenACWY meningococcal vaccine as a control.

The chain combines TRBV9 with TRBJ2-2, with 7 positions matching TRBD2. The CDR3 has 15 amino acids. With 2 bases clipped from V and 4 bases from J, the junction kept 5 bases outside the gene matches. CDR1 is SGDLS, CDR2 YYNGEE, per germline. CDR3 region: CASSVGGEVTGELFF. CDR3 nucleotides: TGTGCCAGCAGCGTGGGAGGGGAAGTCACCGGGGAGCTGTTTTTT.

The chain recombines TRBV27 with TRBJ1-6; D ambiguous. This CDR3 region has 15 residues. V gave up 5 bases and J gave up 9 bases, with 17 bases separating them. Germline V gene lookup returns CDR1 MNHEY and CDR2 SMNVEV (reference sequence). CDR3 in amino acids: CASSPGASPGSPLHF. CDR3 bases: TGTGCCAGCAGTCCAGGTGCCTCCCCTGGTTCACCCCTCCACTTT.

The CDR3, as DNA: TGCGCCAGCAGCTTGGCCCCAGGGGACGGGTACGAGCAGTACTTC. Translated, it gives CASSLAPGDGYEQYF. The rearrangement joins TRBV5-1 to TRBJ2-7; perhaps TRBD1 as D (6 bases). The CDR3 extends over 15 amino acids. Germline V CDR1 and CDR2: SGHRS, YFSETQ. Deletions cut 0 bases from V and 4 bases from J, with 14 bases between.